The clone carrying this TCR beta chain has just a few counts. Its antigen is still unknown. TCRdb used MiXCR to reprocess the reads, holding one entry per CDR3 protein. Among under 130,000 distinct CDR3 sequences listed, around 45% were seen once. Germline CDR1 DFQATT, CDR2 SNEGSKA (reference sequence). Trimming left V 0 bases short and J 0 bases short, with 11 bases between. The CDR3 extends over 15 amino acids. The data originate from a study of T cell repertoires in cytomegalovirus infection. The source is a human donor in good health (CMV status not recorded). Some clones in this sample may be carry-over from other donors' samples. The chain carries TRBV20-1 and TRBJ1-1; D not certain. This specimen consisted of CD8+ T cells from cultured PBMCs, obtained from culture after CMV antigen stimulation. CDR3 DNA sequence: TGCAGTGCTAGAGATGAGTGGGCCCTGAACACTGAAGCTTTCTTT. Residues: CSARDEWALNTEAFF.